This entry concerns a single T cell receptor beta chain. The data were produced by immunoSEQ multiplex PCR, yet TCRdb's version contains in-frame clones alone and is incomplete. The table has some 340,000 clones, 85% seen once. The sample is drawn from a study of blood T cell repertoires in COVID-19. Overall study: The samples span acute and convalescent COVID-19 from the United States, Italy and Spain. Sources were T cells, B-cell-depleted T cells, or PBMCs; the material itself was cDNA or gDNA.

The CDR3 consists of 15 residues. The germline gives CDR1 LGHDT, CDR2 YNNKEL (reference sequence). J gave up 2 bases and V 2 bases, and 6 bases lay outside the gene matches. The chain combines TRBV3-1 (or the pseudogene TRBV3-2) with TRBJ2-7, with TRBD1 matching 7 bases. Sample: peripheral blood. The source of this sequence is a woman under 30 with acute or convalescent COVID-19. CDR3 nucleotide sequence: TGTGCCAGCAGCCAAACCGGGACAGCAGCCTACGAGCAGTACTTC. This gives the protein CASSQTGTAAYEQYF.